This record looks at one T cell receptor (beta chain) sequence and its context. Here immunoSEQ multiplex PCR was the method, and the copy in TCRdb shows in-frame clones only, minus some. The sample lists roughly 70,000 clones, more than 70% seen once, with under 8.5% in the top ten. V lost 0 bases and J lost 3, with 6 bases in between. This CDR3 is built from 13 residues. Germline CDR1 reads KGHSH; CDR2 reads LQKENI. The data are from a study of cytotoxic CD8 clonotypes in ibrutinib-treated CLL. V usage is TRBV18 and J usage is TRBJ2-7; the D gene is possibly TRBD2 (5 bases). The sample was PBMCs, taken at disease progression, from a patient treated with ibrutinib. The TCR sequence derives from a human donor with chronic lymphocytic leukemia. For the CDR3, the DNA is TGTGCCAGCTCACCACCTAGCGACTACGAGCAGTACTTC. Its translation is CASSPPSDYEQYF.